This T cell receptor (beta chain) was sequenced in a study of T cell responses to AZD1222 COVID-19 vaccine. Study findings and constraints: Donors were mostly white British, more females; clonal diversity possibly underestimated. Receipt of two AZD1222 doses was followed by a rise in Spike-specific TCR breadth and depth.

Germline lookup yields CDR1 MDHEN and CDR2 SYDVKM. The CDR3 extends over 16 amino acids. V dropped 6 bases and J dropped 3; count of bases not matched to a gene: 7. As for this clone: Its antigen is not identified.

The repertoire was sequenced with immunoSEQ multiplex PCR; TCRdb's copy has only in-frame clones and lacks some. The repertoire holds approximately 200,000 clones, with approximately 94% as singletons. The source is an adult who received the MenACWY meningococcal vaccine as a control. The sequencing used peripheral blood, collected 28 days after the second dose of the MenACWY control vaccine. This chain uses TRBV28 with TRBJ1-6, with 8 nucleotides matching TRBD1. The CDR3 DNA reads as TGTGCCAGCAGCCCACCCGGACAGGGCTATAATTCACCCCTCCACTTT. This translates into CASSPPGQGYNSPLHF. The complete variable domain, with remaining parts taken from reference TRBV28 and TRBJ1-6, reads DVKVTQSSRYLVKRTGEKVFLECVQDMDHENMFWYRQDPGLGLRLIYFSYDVKMKEKGDIPEGYSVSREKKERFSLILESASTNQTSMYLCASSPPGQGYNSPLHFGNGTRLTVT.